The present T cell receptor (beta chain) was sequenced within a study of CD8 T cells in Susac syndrome. Reverse transcription of about 0.45 to 1 ug RNA used random hexamers. TCRdb reprocessed the immunoSEQ multiplex PCR reads via MiXCR and lists one record per CDR3 protein. The data contain about 82,000 distinct CDR3 sequences, approximately 96% of them seen just once; the ten biggest clones take up about 0.68%. This CDR3 is built from 12 residues. The ends were cut back, 2 bases at V and 7 bases at J, with 7 bases in the middle. The germline CDR1 and CDR2 sequences are LGHNA and YNFKEQ. Patients with Susac syndrome met the recently defined diagnostic criteria for definite or probable disease.

The rearrangement uses TRBV4-2 and TRBJ2-3; D is possibly TRBD2 (5 bases). The receptor's source is a human donor with Susac syndrome. The sequencing input was CD8+ T cells from PBMCs. The DNA of the CDR3 is TGTGCCAGCAGCCAATCCGGGAATACGCAGTATTTT. This sequence encodes CASSQSGNTQYF.